Presented here are 5 T cell receptor beta chains from one specimen sequenced in a study of blood T cell dynamics during melanoma immunotherapy. Some clones are missing from TCRdb's copy, which holds only in-frame ones; the method was immunoSEQ multiplex PCR. The table has under 20,000 clones, nearly 90% seen once. The time point here: week 3, after first cycle of checkpoint inhibitor. Sequences were derived from blood, sampled from a patient treated with checkpoint blockade. These TCRs come from a human donor with melanoma.

V and J are TRBV7-8 and TRBJ2-7, with 9 positions matching TRBD2. CDR1 is SGHVS and CDR2 is FQNEAQ in the germline V gene. The length of the CDR3 is 16 residues. The junction had 10 bases not matched to a gene; V was cut back by 2 bases and J by 5 bases. The CDR3: CASSLWPRGRADEQYF. The CDR3 DNA sequence: TGTGCCAGCAGCTTATGGCCTCGCGGGAGGGCGGACGAGCAGTACTTC. Looking up the rest from reference TRBV7-8 and TRBJ2-7 gives the full variable domain: GAGVSQSPRYKVAKRGQDVALRCDPISGHVSLFWYQQALGQGPEFLTYFQNEAQLDKSGLPSDRFFAERPEGSVSTLKIQRTQQEDSAVYLCASSLWPRGRADEQYFGPGTRLTVT.

The rearrangement links TRBV4-1 to TRBJ1-1; D not certain. Germline CDR1 and CDR2: MGHRA and YSYEKL. The CDR3 extends over 15 amino acids. V lost 3 bases and J lost 0, with 11 bases in between. The CDR3 loop reads CASSHHLQLNTEAFF. Here the CDR3 DNA reads TGCGCCAGCAGCCACCACTTACAGCTGAACACTGAAGCTTTCTTT.

This chain connects TRBV7-9 to TRBJ2-3; a possible D gene is TRBD2 (6 bases). Trimming left V 1 base short and J 1 base short, with 15 bases between. From germline, CDR1 is SEHNR and CDR2 FQNEAQ (reference sequence). CDR3 length: 17 amino acids. CDR3 amino acids: CASSLGSGGLGTDTQYF. The CDR3 region has the DNA TGTGCCAGCAGCTTAGGTAGCGGAGGTTTGGGCACAGATACGCAGTATTTT.

The chain combines TRBV5-1 with TRBJ1-1; D might be TRBD1 (5 bases). Trimming took off 3 bases at V and 0 bases at J, with 12 bases between the two ends. This CDR3 comprises 15 residues. Germline lookup yields CDR1 SGHRS and CDR2 YFSETQ. CDR3 sequence: CASSWGTYMNTEAFF. The CDR3 DNA is TGCGCCAGCAGCTGGGGCACTTATATGAACACTGAAGCTTTCTTT.

The CDR3 bases are TGCAGCGTTGCCCCCCCGACCAGAACCAATGAGCAGTTCTTC. Translated, it gives CSVAPPTRTNEQFF. The J gene is TRBJ2-1, the V gene TRBV29-1; no reliable D call. The CDR3 extends over 14 amino acids. Germline loops: CDR1 SQVTM, CDR2 ANQGSEA. Trimming took 4 bases from V and 6 from J, leaving 16 bases between them.